This TCR beta chain is drawn from a study of vaccination and CD4 T cells after COVID-19. About the study: Overlapping spike peptides from SARS-CoV-2, HCoV-NL63, HCoV-OC43 and HCoV-229E served to stimulate the cells.

Once obtained from cultured CD4+ T cells, the DNA was sequenced using the Oncomine TCR Beta short-read assay. TCRdb reprocessed the PCR reads with MiXCR, giving one entry per CDR3 protein. Of some 12,000 distinct CDR3 sequences listed, around 46% are singletons. In regard to this clonotype: The target antigen is unknown.

Sample treatment: approximately 9-day PBMC culture with coronavirus spike peptide pools or control peptides (ViraFEST assay). The CDR3 is made up of 12 amino acids. Germline assignment: CDR1 SQVTM and CDR2 ANQGSEA. The V end was cut by 2 bases, the J end by 4 bases, with 7 bases between. J is TRBJ2-3 and V is TRBV29-1, with D uncertain. Material for sequencing was CD4+ T cells from blood, cultured in vitro. The origin of this receptor is a human donor who had recovered from COVID-19. In DNA, the CDR3 is TGCAGCGTTGAACTGGGCCCAGATACGCAGTATTTT. Translated: CSVELGPDTQYF.